The 20 T cell receptor beta chains listed next were all sequenced from one sample in a study of control samples from healthy donors and cancer patients (dated by TCRdb to the early 2020s). To prepare the library, the immunoSEQ multiplex PCR assay was applied. What TCRdb holds here is the immuneACCESS table cut down to in-frame rearrangements. Part of the clones is not present; checked against another copy, under half of the missing clones reflect an unresolved V gene, and the others are unexplained. This sample comprises roughly 86,000 clones, 85% to 95% of them detected only once. The top ten clonotypes cover about 1.5% of the sample. What was sequenced was blood. These receptors all come from a woman aged 25 to 39 in good health.

The V and J genes are TRBV4-2 and TRBJ2-1; D tentatively fits TRBD1 or TRBD2 (5 bases each). The V end was cut by 1 base, the J end by 6 bases, with 19 bases between. Per the germline V gene, CDR1 is LGHNA and CDR2 is YNFKEQ. This CDR3 spans 17 amino acids. CDR3 nucleotides: TGTGCCAGCAGCCAAGCCCCGGACTCCTCTGGGGCCAATGAGCAGTTCTTC. Amino acid sequence: CASSQAPDSSGANEQFF.

CDR3 coding DNA: TGTGCCAGCAGCTCTGGCAGGGGGTCCTACAATGAGCAGTTCTTC. As protein: CASSSGRGSYNEQFF. This chain uses TRBV5-8 with TRBJ2-1; 7 bases line up with TRBD1. This CDR3 is built from 15 residues. Germline V gene data show CDR1 as SGHTS and CDR2 as YDEGEE. Germline trimming cut 3 bases from V and 1 base from J; bases unmatched to any gene: 4.

The CDR3 sequence: CASSEAGEETQYF. CDR3 DNA: TGTGCCAGCAGTGAAGCCGGTGAAGAGACCCAGTACTTC. The chain employs TRBV2 and TRBJ2-5, with no clear D. The CDR3 is 13 residues long. In germline, CDR1 is SNHLY, CDR2 FYNNEI. Trimming shortened V by 0 bases and J by 3 bases, and 5 bases separated the two germline ends. The full variable domain, with the rest looked up from reference TRBV2 and TRBJ2-5, is EPEVTQTPSHQVTQMGQEVILRCVPISNHLYFYWYRQILGQKVEFLVSFYNNEISEKSEIFDDQFSVERPDGSNFTLKIRSTKLEDSAMYFCASSEAGEETQYFGPGTRLLVL.

The gene calls are TRBV5-5 and TRBJ1-1, with D perhaps matching TRBD1 (5 bases). The CDR3 runs to 14 residues. Germline CDR1 and CDR2: SGHKS and YYEKEE (reference sequence). V was clipped by 0 bases and J by 0 bases, with 6 bases between them. CDR3 sequence: CASSLDRLNTEAFF. CDR3 DNA sequence: TGTGCCAGCAGCTTGGACAGGCTGAACACTGAAGCTTTCTTT.

The V and J genes are TRBV11-2 and TRBJ1-6; no clear D gene. Germline assignment: CDR1 SGHAT and CDR2 FQNNGV. This CDR3 is built from 18 residues. The V gene lost 2 bases and the J gene lost 0 bases, with 14 bases spanning the gap. The CDR3 here is CASSLNRILNSYNSPLHF. The CDR3 DNA reads TGTGCCAGCAGCTTAAATCGGATCCTCAACTCCTATAATTCACCCCTCCACTTT.

In nucleotides, the CDR3 is TGTGCCAGCACCGACCTTGGACACTATGGCTACACCTTC. This encodes CASTDLGHYGYTF. The rearrangement links TRBV28 to TRBJ1-2; D uncertain. Germline loops: CDR1 MDHEN, CDR2 SYDVKM. V was cut by 7 bases and J by 3 bases, with 12 bases left in between. The CDR3 covers 13 residues.

The rearrangement uses TRBV20-1 and TRBJ1-2, with TRBD1 matching 7 bases. Germline V lookup: CDR1 DFQATT, CDR2 SNEGSKA (reference sequence). CDR3 length: 14 residues. The trim removed 3 bases at V and 7 bases at J, leaving 11 bases unmatched. CDR3 sequence: CSASGDRAVAGYTF. In nucleotides, the CDR3 is TGCAGTGCTAGTGGTGACAGGGCGGTGGCTGGCTACACCTTC.

The V and J genes are TRBV5-1 and TRBJ1-4, with D tentatively TRBD1 (6 bases). The CDR3 extends over 15 amino acids. Germline V gives CDR1 SGHRS, CDR2 YFSETQ. Trimming stripped 2 bases from V and 8 bases from J, with 16 bases between. CDR3 DNA: TGCGCCAGCAGCTTCCTAGGGGGGGATGAAGAAAAACTGTTTTTT. Protein: CASSFLGGDEEKLFF.

In its sample, this clone was seen a few times. V gene TRBV9 combines with J gene TRBJ2-7; TRBD1 aligns across 7 bases. Trimming took 0 bases from V and 3 from J; bases not matched to a gene: 3. The CDR3 totals 14 residues. Germline loops: CDR1 SGDLS, CDR2 YYNGEE. The CDR3 DNA reads TGTGCCAGCAGCGTAGACAGGGGCCACTACGAGCAGTACTTC. This sequence encodes CASSVDRGHYEQYF.

This chain joins TRBV30 and TRBJ2-7; the D is unclear. V was cut by 4 bases and J by 3 bases, with 19 bases left in between. Per the germline V gene, CDR1 is GTSNPN and CDR2 is SVGIG (reference sequence). The CDR3 has 15 residues. CDR3 nucleotides: TGTGCCTGGATCCCGCCGCAAGGACCACACTACGAGCAGTACTTC. This gives the protein CAWIPPQGPHYEQYF.

The V and J genes are TRBV7-6 and TRBJ1-2; D unclear. The germline CDR1 and CDR2 sequences are SGHVS and FNYEAQ. The V gene lost 1 base and the J gene lost 2 bases, with 5 bases spanning the gap. This CDR3 comprises 13 residues. The CDR3 nucleotides are TGTGCCAGCAGCTTAGGAGAGAACTATGGCTACACCTTC. Its translation is CASSLGENYGYTF.

This sequence joins TRBV4-1 and TRBJ2-2; 9 bases are a match to TRBD1. The V segment lost 1 base and the J segment 5 bases; nucleotides outside the gene matches: 8. The CDR3 is 17 residues long. Germline CDR1 and CDR2: MGHRA and YSYEKL. The CDR3 reads CASSQATGQGKTGELFF. The CDR3 DNA sequence: TGCGCCAGCAGCCAAGCCACGGGACAGGGCAAAACCGGGGAGCTGTTTTTT.

This rearrangement joins TRBV3-1 (or the pseudogene TRBV3-2) to TRBJ2-1; TRBD2 aligns across 7 bases. The trim removed 1 base at V and 2 bases at J, leaving 5 bases unmatched. CDR3 length equals 16 residues. Germline V CDR1 and CDR2: LGHDT, YNNKEL (reference sequence). CDR3 DNA sequence: TGTGCCAGCAGCCAAGCAGGGAGGGAGGCCTACAATGAGCAGTTCTTC. This codes for CASSQAGREAYNEQFF.

The V and J genes are TRBV3-1 (or the pseudogene TRBV3-2) and TRBJ1-4; D is ambiguous. With 4 bases removed from V and 8 bases from J, the gap between germline ends came to 14 bases. Germline loops: CDR1 LGHDT, CDR2 YNNKEL (reference sequence). This CDR3 comprises 14 residues. CDR3 DNA sequence: TGTGCCAGCAGCCTTACATTAGGTGGGGAAAAACTGTTTTTT. Protein: CASSLTLGGEKLFF.

V usage is TRBV5-4 and J usage is TRBJ1-2; a weak D match, TRBD1 (6 bases). The CDR3 loop spans 17 amino acids. CDR1 SGHNT and CDR2 YYREEE come from the germline V gene (reference sequence). V lost 0 bases to trimming and J lost 3 bases, with 18 bases between them. CDR3 bases: TGTGCCAGCAGCTTGGATGGTAGGGGGATCGGTTACTATGGCTACACCTTC. Its translation is CASSLDGRGIGYYGYTF.

This sequence joins TRBV6-6 and TRBJ2-7; TRBD2 matches 11 bases. The CDR3 consists of 16 residues. The V and J ends lost 1 base and 1 base, in that order; junction bases with no gene match: 3. The V gene's germline CDR1 is MNHNY and CDR2 SVGAGI (reference sequence). The CDR3 bases are TGTGCCAGCAGTTACTGGTCTAGCGGGGGGTCCTACGAGCAGTACTTC. Its protein product is CASSYWSSGGSYEQYF.

This chain links TRBV2 with TRBJ1-4, with a tentative D call TRBD1 (6 bases). This CDR3 spans 15 amino acids. The germline V and J ends were trimmed by 4 bases and 8 bases, with 17 bases remaining between them. Germline V gene sequence: CDR1 SNHLY, CDR2 FYNNEI. The CDR3 loop reads CASSGVAGVREKLFF. CDR3 coding DNA: TGTGCCAGCAGTGGTGTTGCAGGGGTACGCGAAAAACTGTTTTTT.

Written as DNA, the CDR3 is TGTGCCAGCAGCTCGGGACAGGGTGGCAATCAGCCCCAGCATTTT. Amino acid sequence: CASSSGQGGNQPQHF. The chain employs TRBV7-2 and TRBJ1-5, with 9 bases aligning to TRBD1. The V gene's germline CDR1 is SGHTA and CDR2 FQGNSA. V lost 4 bases, J lost 2 bases, and 3 bases stayed unmatched. This CDR3 spans 15 amino acids.

The rearrangement uses TRBV19 and TRBJ1-1; D unclear. Germline CDR1 LNHDA, CDR2 SQIVND (reference sequence). Trimming left V 8 bases short and J 1 base short, with 11 bases between. This CDR3 contains 13 residues. DNA of the CDR3: TGTGCCAGTTCGAGCAAAGCGAACACTGAAGCTTTCTTT. As protein: CASSSKANTEAFF.

V is TRBV19 and J is TRBJ2-4; possibly TRBD2 for D (6 bases). The germline V gene encodes CDR1 LNHDA and CDR2 SQIVND (reference sequence). V was pared by 6 bases and J by 2 bases, with 14 bases between. CDR3 length equals 15 residues. CDR3 amino acids: CASSAQAGTKNIQYF. The CDR3 DNA follows: TGTGCCAGTAGCGCCCAGGCGGGGACCAAAAACATTCAGTACTTC.